These T cell receptor beta chains were read from a single sample in a study of OX40 agonist ivuxolimab in advanced cancers. Using immunoSEQ multiplex PCR, the repertoire was profiled, and TCRdb retains in-frame clones only, with some absent. The sample records 60,000 to 75,000 clones, about four fifths being singletons. The sample consisted of CD4+ or CD8+ T cells sorted from blood, taken in a trial of the OX40 agonist ivuxolimab. The receptor source for this set is an adult with an advanced solid tumor such as melanoma, head and neck, liver or kidney cancer. Each CDR3 is given with its conserved first and last residue. D genes are given only for firm matches. The size field is filled for only some rows; it gives once, few, many or a size class.

abundance	d_gene	v_gene	j_gene	CDR3aa	CDR3nt
.	.	TRBV9	TRBJ1-1	CASSVGADRTEAFF	TGTGCCAGCAGCGTAGGGGCAGACCGCACTGAAGCTTTCTTT
.	TRBD1	TRBV10-3	TRBJ2-3	CAIRPGQGGTDTQYF	TGTGCCATCAGACCGGGACAGGGGGGCACAGATACGCAGTATTTT
.	.	TRBV19	TRBJ2-3	CASSIISNEITTDTQYF	TGTGCCAGTAGTATCATTTCAAACGAAATAACCACAGATACGCAGTATTTT
.	.	TRBV19	TRBJ2-4	CASSILDRAKNIQYF	TGTGCCAGTAGTATATTGGACAGAGCCAAAAACATTCAGTACTTC
once	.	TRBV12-5	TRBJ2-3	CASGPDRWTDTQYF	TGTGCTAGTGGTCCCGATCGTTGGACAGATACGCAGTATTTT
.	TRBD1	TRBV7-2	TRBJ1-5	CASSLFLTGVGNQPQHF	TGTGCCAGCAGCTTATTTTTGACAGGGGTTGGCAATCAGCCCCAGCATTTT
.	.	TRBV29-1	TRBJ2-1	CSVSGYNEQFF	TGCAGCGTGAGCGGATACAATGAGCAGTTCTTC
.	.	TRBV7-9	TRBJ2-6	CASSSYYHSGANVLTF	TGTGCCAGCAGCTCCTACTACCACTCTGGGGCCAACGTCCTGACTTTC
.	.	TRBV6-5	TRBJ1-2	CASSYSSSEGGGYTF	TGTGCCAGCAGTTACTCGTCGAGTGAGGGGGGTGGCTACACCTTC
.	TRBD1	TRBV19	TRBJ1-5	CASSTGGVGNQPQHF	TGTGCCAGTAGTACAGGGGGAGTGGGCAATCAGCCCCAGCATTTT
.	TRBD1	TRBV29-1	TRBJ2-7	CSVVGDRGTEQYF	TGCAGCGTTGTGGGGGACAGGGGTACAGAGCAGTACTTC
.	.	TRBV11-3	TRBJ2-7	CASSLEAASYEQYF	TGTGCCAGCAGCTTAGAGGCAGCATCCTACGAGCAGTACTTC
once	TRBD2	TRBV2	TRBJ2-3	CASSAASGRPDTQYF	TGTGCCAGCAGTGCGGCTAGCGGGAGGCCGGATACGCAGTATTTT
.	TRBD2	TRBV30	TRBJ2-1	CAWFTGTSGHHEQFF	TGTGCCTGGTTCACCGGGACTAGCGGGCATCATGAGCAGTTCTTC
.	.	TRBV4-2	TRBJ2-7	CASSQNVLGYEQYF	TGTGCCAGCAGCCAAAATGTTCTAGGATACGAGCAGTACTTC
.	.	TRBV29-1	TRBJ2-7	CSVDDRISTKQYF	TGCAGCGTTGATGACAGAATCTCTACGAAGCAGTACTTC
once	TRBD2	TRBV5-1	TRBJ2-3	CASSFSGRSDTQYF	TGCGCCAGCAGCTTTAGCGGGAGGTCAGATACGCAGTATTTT
.	TRBD1	TRBV2	TRBJ1-2	CASSSSTGGSGYTF	TGTGCCAGCAGTTCCTCGACAGGGGGCTCTGGCTACACCTTC
.	.	TRBV19	TRBJ2-7	CASSSRRAPYEQYF	TGTGCCAGTAGCTCAAGACGGGCGCCCTACGAGCAGTACTTC
.	.	TRBV21-1	TRBJ1-1	CASSRRYRDAEAFF	TGTGCCAGCAGCAGGCGTTACAGGGACGCTGAAGCTTTCTTT
.	.	TRBV18	TRBJ2-1	CASSPRDTTAGQFF	TGTGCCAGCTCACCGAGGGACACCACAGCCGGGCAGTTCTTC
.	.	TRBV18	TRBJ2-7	CASSPDDEQYF	TGTGCCAGCTCACCAGACGACGAGCAGTACTTC
.	.	TRBV5-6	TRBJ1-6	CASSFASRNSPLHF	TGTGCCAGCAGCTTCGCGAGTCGTAATTCACCCCTCCACTTT
.	.	TRBV7-9	TRBJ1-2	CASSSGTVYSGYTF	TGTGCCAGCAGCTCCGGGACTGTATACAGTGGCTACACCTTC
few	TRBD2	TRBV12-5	TRBJ2-7	CASGLSIAGGTPSYEQYF	TGTGCTAGTGGTTTGTCCATAGCGGGGGGGACCCCTTCCTACGAGCAGTACTTC
.	.	TRBV4-3	TRBJ2-3	CASSLYLHRGGVDTQYF	TGCGCCAGCAGCCTGTACCTACATCGCGGGGGCGTGGATACGCAGTATTTT
.	.	TRBV7-9	TRBJ1-4	CASRGSSGARTNEKLFF	TGTGCCAGCAGAGGAAGTTCGGGGGCCCGAACTAATGAAAAACTGTTTTTT
.	.	TRBV30	TRBJ1-1	CASTGFGDTEAFF	TGTGCCTCTACAGGGTTTGGGGACACTGAAGCTTTCTTT
once	.	TRBV6-1	TRBJ1-5	CASTFHVSNQPQHF	TGTGCCAGCACCTTTCATGTTAGCAATCAGCCCCAGCATTTT
.	.	TRBV6-5	TRBJ1-1	CASSTDLDTEAFF	TGTGCCAGCAGTACGGACTTGGACACTGAAGCTTTCTTT
.	TRBD2	TRBV14	TRBJ2-1	CASSLGLAGVREQFF	TGTGCCAGCAGTTTGGGTCTAGCGGGAGTGCGTGAGCAGTTCTTC
.	TRBD1	TRBV12-5	TRBJ1-5	CASGLVGSGTVIQPQHF	TGTGCTAGTGGTTTGGTCGGCTCGGGGACAGTTATCCAGCCCCAGCATTTT
.	.	TRBV19	TRBJ2-6	CASSIDRRIAVSGANVLTF	TGTGCCAGTAGTATAGATAGGAGGATAGCTGTCTCTGGGGCCAACGTCCTGACTTTC
.	TRBD1	TRBV5-4	TRBJ1-5	CASSMGQGDQPQHF	TGTGCCAGCAGCATGGGACAGGGAGATCAGCCCCAGCATTTT
.	.	TRBV19	TRBJ2-7	CASSNAGSYEQYF	TGTGCCAGTAGTAACGCGGGGAGCTACGAGCAGTACTTC
.	.	TRBV30	TRBJ1-2	CACPWPVSYGYTF	TGTGCCTGTCCGTGGCCGGTGAGCTATGGCTACACCTTC
.	.	TRBV19	TRBJ2-6	CASSIQTGHSGANVLTF	TGTGCCAGTAGTATACAGACAGGCCACTCTGGGGCCAACGTCCTGACTTTC